This T cell receptor beta chain was retrieved from a study of blood T cell repertoires in COVID-19. About the research overall: Acute and convalescent COVID-19 samples came from the United States, Italy and Spain.

Measured with immunoSEQ multiplex PCR; TCRdb has only the in-frame clones, and not every one. Of about 180,000 clones listed, roughly nine tenths are singletons. This CDR3 has 15 amino acids. Germline CDR1 reads MNHEY; CDR2 reads SVGEGT. J was trimmed by 6 bases and V by 2 bases; bases with no gene match: 6. The chain combines TRBV6-2 or TRBV6-3 with TRBJ1-1; 10 bases map to TRBD1. The sequence was obtained from a man between 65 and 85 years old with active or convalescent COVID-19. Sample: peripheral blood. CDR3: CASSYGGTGESEAFF. The DNA of the CDR3 is TGTGCCAGCAGTTACGGGGGGACAGGGGAATCTGAAGCTTTCTTT.